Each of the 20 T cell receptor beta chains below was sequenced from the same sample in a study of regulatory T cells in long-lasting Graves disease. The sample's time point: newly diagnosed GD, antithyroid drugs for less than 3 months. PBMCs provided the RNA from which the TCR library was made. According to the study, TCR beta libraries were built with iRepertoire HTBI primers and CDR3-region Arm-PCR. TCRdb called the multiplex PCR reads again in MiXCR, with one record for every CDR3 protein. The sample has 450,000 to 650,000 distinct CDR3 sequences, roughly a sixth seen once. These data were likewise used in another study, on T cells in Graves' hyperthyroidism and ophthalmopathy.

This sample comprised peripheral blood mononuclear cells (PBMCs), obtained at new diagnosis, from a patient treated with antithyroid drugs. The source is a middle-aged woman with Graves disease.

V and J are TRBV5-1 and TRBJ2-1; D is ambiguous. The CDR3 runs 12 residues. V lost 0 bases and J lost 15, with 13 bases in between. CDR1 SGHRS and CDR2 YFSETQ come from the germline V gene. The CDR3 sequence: CASSLGSSVTFF. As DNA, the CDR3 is TGCGCCAGCAGCTTGGGGTCTTCGGTGACGTTCTTC.

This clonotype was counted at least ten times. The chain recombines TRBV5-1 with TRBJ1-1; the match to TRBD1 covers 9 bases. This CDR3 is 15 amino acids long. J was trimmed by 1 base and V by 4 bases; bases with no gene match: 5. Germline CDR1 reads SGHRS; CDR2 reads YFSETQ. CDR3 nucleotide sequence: TGCGCCAGCAGCGTTTGGACAGGGGCGAACACTGAAGCTTTCTTT. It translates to CASSVWTGANTEAFF.

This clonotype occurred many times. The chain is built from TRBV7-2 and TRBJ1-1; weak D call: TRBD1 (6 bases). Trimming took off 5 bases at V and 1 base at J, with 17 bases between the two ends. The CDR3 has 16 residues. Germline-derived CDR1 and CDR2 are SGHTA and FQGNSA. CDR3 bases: TGTGCCAGCAGCCTACAGGGTTATGGAAGGAACACTGAAGCTTTCTTT. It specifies CASSLQGYGRNTEAFF.

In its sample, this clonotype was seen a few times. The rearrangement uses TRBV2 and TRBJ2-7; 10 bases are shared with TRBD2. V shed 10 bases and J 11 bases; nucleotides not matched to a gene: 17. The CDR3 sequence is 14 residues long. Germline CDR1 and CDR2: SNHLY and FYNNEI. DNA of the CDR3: TGTGCCATAAAGGATGGGACTAGCGAGTCAGTCAAGTACTTC. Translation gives CAIKDGTSESVKYF.

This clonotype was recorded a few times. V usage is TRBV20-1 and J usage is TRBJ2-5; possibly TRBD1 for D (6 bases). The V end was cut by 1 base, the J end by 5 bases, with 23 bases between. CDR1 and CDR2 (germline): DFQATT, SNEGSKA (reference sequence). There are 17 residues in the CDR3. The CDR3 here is CSARASPAPRGGETQYF. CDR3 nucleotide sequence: TGCAGTGCTAGAGCCTCCCCCGCCCCCAGGGGCGGGGAGACCCAGTACTTC.

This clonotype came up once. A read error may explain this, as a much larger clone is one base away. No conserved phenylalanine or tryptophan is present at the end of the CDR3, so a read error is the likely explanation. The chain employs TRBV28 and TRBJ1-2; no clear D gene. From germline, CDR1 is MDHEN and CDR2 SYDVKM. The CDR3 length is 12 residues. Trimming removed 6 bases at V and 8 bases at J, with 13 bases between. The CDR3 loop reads CASSFAVRGYTS. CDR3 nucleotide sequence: TGTGCCAGCAGCTTCGCTGTGAGGGGCTACACCTCC.

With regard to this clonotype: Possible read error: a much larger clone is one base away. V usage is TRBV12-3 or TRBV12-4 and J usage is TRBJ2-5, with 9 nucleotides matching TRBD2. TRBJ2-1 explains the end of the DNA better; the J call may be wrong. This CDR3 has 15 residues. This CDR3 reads CASSFSSGARNKQFF. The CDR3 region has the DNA TGTGCCAGCAGTTTCTCTAGCGGGGCGAGGAATAAGCAGTTCTTC.

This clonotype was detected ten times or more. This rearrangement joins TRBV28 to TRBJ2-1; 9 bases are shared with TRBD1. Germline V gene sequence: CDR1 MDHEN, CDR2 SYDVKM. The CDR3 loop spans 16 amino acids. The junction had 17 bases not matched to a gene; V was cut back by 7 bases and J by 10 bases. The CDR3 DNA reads TGTGCCAGCACCCCCCAACCCGGGACAGGGCGTCTGGAGCAGTTCTTC. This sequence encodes CASTPQPGTGRLEQFF.

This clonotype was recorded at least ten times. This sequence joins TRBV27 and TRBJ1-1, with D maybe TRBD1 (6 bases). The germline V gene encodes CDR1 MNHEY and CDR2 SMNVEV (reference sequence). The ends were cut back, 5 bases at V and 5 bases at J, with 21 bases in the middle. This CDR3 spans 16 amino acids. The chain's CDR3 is CASSQFGLIGGTEAFF. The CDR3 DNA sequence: TGTGCCAGCAGTCAATTTGGACTCATAGGGGGGACTGAAGCTTTCTTT.

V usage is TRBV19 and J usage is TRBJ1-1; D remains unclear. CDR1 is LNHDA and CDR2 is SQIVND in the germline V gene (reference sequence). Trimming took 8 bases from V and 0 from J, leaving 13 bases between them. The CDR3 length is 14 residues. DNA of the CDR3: TGTGCCAGTGGCCTAGTTGGGATGAACACTGAAGCTTTCTTT. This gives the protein CASGLVGMNTEAFF.

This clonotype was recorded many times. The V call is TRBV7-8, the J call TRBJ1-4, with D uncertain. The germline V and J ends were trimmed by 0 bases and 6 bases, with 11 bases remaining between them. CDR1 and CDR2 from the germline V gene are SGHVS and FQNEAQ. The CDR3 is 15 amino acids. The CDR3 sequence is CASSLAHRLDEKLFF. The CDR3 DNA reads TGTGCCAGCAGCTTAGCCCACAGACTAGATGAAAAACTGTTTTTT.

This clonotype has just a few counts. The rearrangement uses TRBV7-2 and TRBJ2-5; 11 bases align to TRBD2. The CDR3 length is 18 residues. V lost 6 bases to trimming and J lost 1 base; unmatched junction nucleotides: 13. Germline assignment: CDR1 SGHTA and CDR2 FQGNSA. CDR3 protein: CASRDPSTSGGLQETQYF. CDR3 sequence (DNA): TGTGCCAGCAGAGACCCCTCAACTAGCGGGGGTCTCCAAGAGACCCAGTACTTC.

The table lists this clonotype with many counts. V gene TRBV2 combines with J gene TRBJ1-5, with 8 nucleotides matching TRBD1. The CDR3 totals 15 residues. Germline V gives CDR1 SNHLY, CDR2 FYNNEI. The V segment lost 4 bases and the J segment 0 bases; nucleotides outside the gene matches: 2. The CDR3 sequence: CASSGDRGSNQPQHF. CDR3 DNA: TGTGCCAGCAGTGGAGACAGGGGTAGCAATCAGCCCCAGCATTTT.

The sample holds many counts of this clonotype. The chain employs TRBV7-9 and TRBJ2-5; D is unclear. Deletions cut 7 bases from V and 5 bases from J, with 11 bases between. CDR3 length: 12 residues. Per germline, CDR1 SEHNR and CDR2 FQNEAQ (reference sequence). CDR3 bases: TGTGCCAGCACCAATGGGTGGGAGACCCAGTACTTC. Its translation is CASTNGWETQYF.

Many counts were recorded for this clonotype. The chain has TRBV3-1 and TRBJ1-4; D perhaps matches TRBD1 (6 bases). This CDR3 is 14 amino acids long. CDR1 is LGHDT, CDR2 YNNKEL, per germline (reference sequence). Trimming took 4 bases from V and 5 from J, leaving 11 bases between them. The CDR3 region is CASSPQGLNEKLFF. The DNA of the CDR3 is TGTGCCAGCAGCCCCCAGGGGTTGAATGAAAAACTGTTTTTT.

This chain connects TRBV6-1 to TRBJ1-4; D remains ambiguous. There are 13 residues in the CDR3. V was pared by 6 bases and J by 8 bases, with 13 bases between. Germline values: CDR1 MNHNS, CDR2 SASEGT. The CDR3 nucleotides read TGTGCCAGCAGACGGGCAGGCGCCGAAAAACTGTTTTTT. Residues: CASRRAGAEKLFF.

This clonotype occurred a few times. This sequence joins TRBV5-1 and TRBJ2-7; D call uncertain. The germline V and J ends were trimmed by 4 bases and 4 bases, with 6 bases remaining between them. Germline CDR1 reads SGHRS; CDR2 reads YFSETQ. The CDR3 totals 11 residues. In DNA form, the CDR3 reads TGCGCCAGCAGCAACCAATACGAGCAGTACTTC. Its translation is CASSNQYEQYF. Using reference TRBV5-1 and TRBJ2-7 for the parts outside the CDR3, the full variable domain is KAGVTQTPRYLIKTRGQQVTLSCSPISGHRSVSWYQQTPGQGLQFLFEYFSETQRNKGNFPGRFSGRQFSNSRSEMNVSTLELGDSALYLCASSNQYEQYFGPGTRLTVT.

This CDR3 is CASSLGGFNEQFF. The CDR3 DNA follows: TGCGCCAGCAGCTTGGGGGGGTTCAATGAGCAGTTCTTC. This rearrangement joins TRBV5-1 to TRBJ2-1; D may match TRBD1 or TRBD2 (5 bases each). Trimming took off 0 bases at V and 6 bases at J, with 7 bases between the two ends. Looked up from germline, CDR1 is SGHRS and CDR2 is YFSETQ. This CDR3 is built from 13 residues. The entire variable domain, with the rest obtained from reference TRBV5-1 and TRBJ2-1, is as follows: KAGVTQTPRYLIKTRGQQVTLSCSPISGHRSVSWYQQTPGQGLQFLFEYFSETQRNKGNFPGRFSGRQFSNSRSEMNVSTLELGDSALYLCASSLGGFNEQFFGPGTRLTVL.

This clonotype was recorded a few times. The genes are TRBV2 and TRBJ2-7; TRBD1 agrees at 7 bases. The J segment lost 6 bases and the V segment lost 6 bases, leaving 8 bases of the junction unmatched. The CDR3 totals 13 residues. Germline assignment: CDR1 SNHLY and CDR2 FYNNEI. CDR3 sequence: CASRPNRGSEQYF. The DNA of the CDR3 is TGTGCCAGCAGGCCCAACAGGGGCAGCGAGCAGTACTTC.

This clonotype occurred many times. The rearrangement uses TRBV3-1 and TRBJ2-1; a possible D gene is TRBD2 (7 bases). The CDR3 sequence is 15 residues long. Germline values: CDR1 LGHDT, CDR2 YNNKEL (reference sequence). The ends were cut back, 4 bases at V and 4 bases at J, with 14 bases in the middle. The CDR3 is CASSPMGGRYNEQFF. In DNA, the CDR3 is TGTGCCAGCAGCCCTATGGGGGGGCGGTACAATGAGCAGTTCTTC.